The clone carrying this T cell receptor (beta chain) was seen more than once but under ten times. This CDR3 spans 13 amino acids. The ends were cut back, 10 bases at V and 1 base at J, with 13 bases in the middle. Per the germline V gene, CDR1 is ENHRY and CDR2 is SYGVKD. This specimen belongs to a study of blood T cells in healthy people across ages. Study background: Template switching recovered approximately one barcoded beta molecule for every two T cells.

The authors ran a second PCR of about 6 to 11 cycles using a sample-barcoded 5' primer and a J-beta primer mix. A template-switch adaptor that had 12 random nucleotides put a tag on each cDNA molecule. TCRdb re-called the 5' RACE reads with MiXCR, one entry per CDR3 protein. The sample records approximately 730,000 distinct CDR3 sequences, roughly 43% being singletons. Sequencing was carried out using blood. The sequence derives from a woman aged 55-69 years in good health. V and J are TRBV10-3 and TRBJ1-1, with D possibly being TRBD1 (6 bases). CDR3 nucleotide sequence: TGTGCCAGCAACAGGGAGGAGAACACTGAAGCTTTCTTT. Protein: CASNREENTEAFF.